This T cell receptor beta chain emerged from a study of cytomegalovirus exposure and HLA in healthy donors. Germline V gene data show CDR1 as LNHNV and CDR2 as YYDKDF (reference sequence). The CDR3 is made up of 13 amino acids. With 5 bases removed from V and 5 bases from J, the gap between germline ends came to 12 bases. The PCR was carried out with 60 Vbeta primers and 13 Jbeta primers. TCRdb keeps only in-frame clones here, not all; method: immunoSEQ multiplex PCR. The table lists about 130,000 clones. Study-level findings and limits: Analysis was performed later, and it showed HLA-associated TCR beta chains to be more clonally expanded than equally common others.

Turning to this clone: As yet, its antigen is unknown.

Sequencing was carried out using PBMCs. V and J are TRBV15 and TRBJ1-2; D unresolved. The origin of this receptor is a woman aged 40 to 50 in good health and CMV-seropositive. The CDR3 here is CATSAAATYGYTF. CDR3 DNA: TGTGCCACCAGCGCGGCAGCTACTTATGGCTACACCTTC.